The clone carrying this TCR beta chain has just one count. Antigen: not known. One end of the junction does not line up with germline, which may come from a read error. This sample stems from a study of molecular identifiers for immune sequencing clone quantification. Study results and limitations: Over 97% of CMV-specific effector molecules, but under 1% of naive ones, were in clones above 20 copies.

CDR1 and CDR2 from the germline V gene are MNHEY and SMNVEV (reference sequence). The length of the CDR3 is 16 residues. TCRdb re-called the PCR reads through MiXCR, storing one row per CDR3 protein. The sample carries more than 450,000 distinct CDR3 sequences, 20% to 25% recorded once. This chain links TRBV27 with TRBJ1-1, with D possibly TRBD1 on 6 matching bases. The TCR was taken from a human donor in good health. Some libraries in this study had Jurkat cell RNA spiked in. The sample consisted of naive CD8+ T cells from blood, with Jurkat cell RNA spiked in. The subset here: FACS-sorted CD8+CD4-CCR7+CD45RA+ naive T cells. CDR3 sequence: CACSLDGGAQYTEAFF. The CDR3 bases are TGTGCCTGCAGTTTGGATGGGGGCGCTCAGTACACTGAAGCTTTCTTT.